The source of this T cell receptor (beta chain) is a study of PD-L1 blockade in urothelial cancer. Here immunoSEQ multiplex PCR was the method, and the copy in TCRdb shows in-frame clones only, minus some. Found here are 20,000 to 30,000 clones, approximately 86% of them singletons; the top ten hold 25% to 40%. The CDR3 has 15 residues. Germline V gene lookup returns CDR1 SGHRS and CDR2 YFSETQ. The V gene end was trimmed by 4 bases and the J gene end by 0 bases; junction bases not matched to a gene: 4. This chain joins TRBV5-1 and TRBJ2-5, with 9 bases matching TRBD2. The receptor comes from a man between 60 and 75 years old with urothelial cancer. The starting material was PBMCs, obtained around atezolizumab (anti-PD-L1) treatment. CDR3: CASSQTSGNQETQYF. The CDR3 DNA sequence: TGCGCCAGCAGCCAGACTAGCGGCAACCAAGAGACCCAGTACTTC.